This TCR beta chain derives from a study of T cells in women clearing cervical HPV infection. In the study overall: Case blood was drawn a median 149 days after lesion detection.

About this clone itself: The CDR3 goes on 3 residues after the read ends, and that part is filled in from the germline J gene.

The CDR3 is made up of 12 amino acids. Germline-derived CDR1 and CDR2 are SGHDN and FVKESK. Repertoires were generated with immunoSEQ multiplex PCR, while TCRdb's copy carries only in-frame clones and drops some. The table lists 30,000 to 40,000 clones, with 1.4% in the top ten. The rearrangement joins TRBV14 to TRBJ1-1; D possibly corresponds to TRBD1 (5 bases). The sequencing sample was made of blood buffy coat. The clonotype was recovered from a woman between 18 and 75 years old with a cervical HPV16 infection that either progressed to CIN3+ or cleared (not recorded which). The CDR3 bases that were read are TGTGCCAGCAGCCACACCACAGGTGGT. Protein sequence: CASSHTTGG. The CDR3, in full, reads CASSHTTGGAFF.